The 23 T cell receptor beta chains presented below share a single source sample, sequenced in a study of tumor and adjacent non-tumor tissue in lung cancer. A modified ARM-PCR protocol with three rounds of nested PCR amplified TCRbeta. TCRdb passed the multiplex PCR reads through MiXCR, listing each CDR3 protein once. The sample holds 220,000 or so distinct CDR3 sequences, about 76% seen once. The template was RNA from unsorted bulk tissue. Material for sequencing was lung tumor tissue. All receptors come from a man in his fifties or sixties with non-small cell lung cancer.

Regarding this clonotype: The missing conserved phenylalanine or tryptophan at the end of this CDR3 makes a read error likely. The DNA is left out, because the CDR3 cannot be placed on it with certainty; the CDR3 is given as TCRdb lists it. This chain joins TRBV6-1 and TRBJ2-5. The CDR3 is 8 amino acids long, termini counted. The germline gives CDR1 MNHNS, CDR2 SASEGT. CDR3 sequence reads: CVSSISNL.

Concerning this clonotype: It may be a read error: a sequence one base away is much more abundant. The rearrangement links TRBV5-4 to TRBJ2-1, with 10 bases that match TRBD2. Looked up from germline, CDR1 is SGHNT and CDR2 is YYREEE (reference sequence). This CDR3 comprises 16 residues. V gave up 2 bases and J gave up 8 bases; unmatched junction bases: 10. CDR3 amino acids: CASSLSAGGPHHEQFF. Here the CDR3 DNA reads TGTGCCAGCAGCTTATCAGCGGGAGGGCCTCACCATGAGCAGTTCTTC.

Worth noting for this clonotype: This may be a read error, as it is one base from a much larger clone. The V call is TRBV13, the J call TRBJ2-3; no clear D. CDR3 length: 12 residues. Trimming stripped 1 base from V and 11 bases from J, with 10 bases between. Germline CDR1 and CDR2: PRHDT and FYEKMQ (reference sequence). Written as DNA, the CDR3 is TGTGCCAGCAGCTTAGCGCCGGGTATGCAGTATTTT. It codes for CASSLAPGMQYF.

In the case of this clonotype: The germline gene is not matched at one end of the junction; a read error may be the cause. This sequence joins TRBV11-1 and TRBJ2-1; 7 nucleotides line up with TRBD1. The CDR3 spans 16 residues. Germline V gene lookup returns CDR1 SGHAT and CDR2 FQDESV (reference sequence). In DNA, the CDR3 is TGTGCCAGCAGCGCGAGACAGGGTAGCTCATACAATGAGCTGTTCTTC. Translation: CASSARQGSSYNELFF.

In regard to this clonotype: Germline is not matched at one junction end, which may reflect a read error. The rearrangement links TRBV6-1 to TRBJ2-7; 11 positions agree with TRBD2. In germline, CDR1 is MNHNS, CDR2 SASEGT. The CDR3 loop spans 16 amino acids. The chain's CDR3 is CASSELAGGNLYEHCF. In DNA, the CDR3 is TGTGCCAGCAGTGAATTAGCGGGAGGGAATCTATACGAGCATTGCTTC.

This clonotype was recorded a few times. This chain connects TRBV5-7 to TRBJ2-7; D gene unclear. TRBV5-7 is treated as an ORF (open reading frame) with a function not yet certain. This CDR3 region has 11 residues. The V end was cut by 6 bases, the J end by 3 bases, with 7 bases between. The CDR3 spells CASKLRYEQYF. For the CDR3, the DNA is TGTGCCAGCAAGCTTCGCTACGAGCAGTACTTC.

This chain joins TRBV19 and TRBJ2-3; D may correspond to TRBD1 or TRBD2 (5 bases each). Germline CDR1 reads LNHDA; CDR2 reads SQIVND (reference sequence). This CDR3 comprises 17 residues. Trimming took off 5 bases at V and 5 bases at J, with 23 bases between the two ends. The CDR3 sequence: CASSPPSSGSRGDTQYF. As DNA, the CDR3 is TGTGCCAGTAGTCCCCCCTCCTCAGGGAGCCGGGGAGATACGCAGTATTTT.

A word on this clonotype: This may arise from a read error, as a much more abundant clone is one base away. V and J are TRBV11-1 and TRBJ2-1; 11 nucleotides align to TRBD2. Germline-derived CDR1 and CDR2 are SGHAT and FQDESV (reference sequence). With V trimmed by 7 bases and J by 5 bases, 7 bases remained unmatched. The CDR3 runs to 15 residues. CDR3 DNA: TGTGCCAGCATGGTGGGACTAGCGGAGAACAATGAGCAGTTCTTC. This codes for CASMVGLAENNEQFF.

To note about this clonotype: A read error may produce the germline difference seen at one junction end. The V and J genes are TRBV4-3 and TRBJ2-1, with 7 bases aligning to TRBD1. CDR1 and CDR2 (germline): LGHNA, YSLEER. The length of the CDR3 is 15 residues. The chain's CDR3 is CANSPQGVKYNERFF. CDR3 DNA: TGCGCCAACAGCCCGCAGGGGGTAAAATACAATGAGCGGTTCTTC.

CDR3 amino acids: CASSERLAGISYNEQFF. CDR3 in DNA: TGTGCCAGCAGTGAAAGACTAGCGGGGATCTCCTACAATGAGCAGTTCTTC. The V and J genes are TRBV6-1 and TRBJ2-1, with TRBD2 matching 11 bases. Germline loops: CDR1 MNHNS, CDR2 SASEGT. The ends lost 2 bases at V and 0 bases at J; junction bases unmatched: 3. The CDR3 totals 17 residues.

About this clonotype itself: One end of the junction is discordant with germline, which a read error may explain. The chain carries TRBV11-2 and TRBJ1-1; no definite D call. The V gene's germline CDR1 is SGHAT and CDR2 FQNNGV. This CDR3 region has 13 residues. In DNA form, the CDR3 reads TGTGCCAGGAGCTTAATGTTGAACACTGAAACTTTCTTT. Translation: CARSLMLNTETFF.

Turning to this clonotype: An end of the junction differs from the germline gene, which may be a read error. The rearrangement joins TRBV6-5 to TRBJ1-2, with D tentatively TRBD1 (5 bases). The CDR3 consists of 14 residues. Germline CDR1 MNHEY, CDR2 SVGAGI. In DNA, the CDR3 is TGTGTCAGCAGTTACCGGGGCTTCAACTATGGCTACACCTTC. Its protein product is CVSSYRGFNYGYTF.

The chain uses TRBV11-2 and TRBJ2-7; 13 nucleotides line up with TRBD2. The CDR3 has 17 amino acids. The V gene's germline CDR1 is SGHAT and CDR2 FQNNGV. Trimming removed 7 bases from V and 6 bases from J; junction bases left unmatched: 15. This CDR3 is CASNSVGLAGWRCEQYF. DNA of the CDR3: TGTGCCAGCAACTCCGTGGGACTAGCGGGGTGGCGCTGCGAGCAGTACTTC. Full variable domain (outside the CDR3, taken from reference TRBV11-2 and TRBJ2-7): EAGVAQSPRYKIIEKRQSVAFWCNPISGHATLYWYQQILGQGPKLLIQFQNNGVVDDSQLPKDRFSAERLKGVDSTLKIQPAKLEDSAVYLCASNSVGLAGWRCEQYFGPGTRLTVT.

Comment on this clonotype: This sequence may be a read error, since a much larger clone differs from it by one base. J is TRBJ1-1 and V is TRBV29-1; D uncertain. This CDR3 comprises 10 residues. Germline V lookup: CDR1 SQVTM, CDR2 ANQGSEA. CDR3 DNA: TGCAGCGTGCTATCCACTGGAGCTTTCTTT. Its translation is CSVLSTGAFF.

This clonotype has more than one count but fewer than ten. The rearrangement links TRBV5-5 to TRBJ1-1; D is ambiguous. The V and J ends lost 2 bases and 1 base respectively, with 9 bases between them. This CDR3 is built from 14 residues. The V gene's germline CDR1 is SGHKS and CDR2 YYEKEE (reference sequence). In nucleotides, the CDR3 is TGTGCCAGCAGCTTCCCAACCAGGAACACTGAAGCTTTCTTT. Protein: CASSFPTRNTEAFF. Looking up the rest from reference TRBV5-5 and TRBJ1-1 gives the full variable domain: DAGVTQSPTHLIKTRGQQVTLRCSPISGHKSVSWYQQVLGQGPQFIFQYYEKEERGRGNFPDRFSARQFPNYSSELNVNALLLGDSALYLCASSFPTRNTEAFFGQGTRLTVV.

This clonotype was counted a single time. As DNA, the CDR3 is TGTGCCAGCAGTTTATATGCCCGGACAGGCTACGAGCAGTACTTC. It specifies CASSLYARTGYEQYF. The rearrangement uses TRBV28 and TRBJ2-7; 7 nucleotides line up with TRBD1. Unmatched junction bases numbered 6, after V lost 1 base and J lost 3 bases. Germline loops: CDR1 MDHEN, CDR2 SYDVKM. The CDR3 extends over 15 amino acids.

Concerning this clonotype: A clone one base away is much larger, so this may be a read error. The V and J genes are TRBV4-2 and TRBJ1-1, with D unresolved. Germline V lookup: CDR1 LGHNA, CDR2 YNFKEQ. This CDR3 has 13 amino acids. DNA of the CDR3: TGTGCCAGCAGCCATCCGATCGCCACTGAATCTTTCTTT. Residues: CASSHPIATESFF.

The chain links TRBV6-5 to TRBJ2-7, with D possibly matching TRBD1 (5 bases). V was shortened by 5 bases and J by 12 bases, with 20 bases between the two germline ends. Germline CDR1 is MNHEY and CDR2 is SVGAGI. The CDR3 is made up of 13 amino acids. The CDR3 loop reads CASSPPGRYELYF. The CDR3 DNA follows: TGTGCCAGCAGTCCCCCAGGGCGATACGAGTTGTACTTC.

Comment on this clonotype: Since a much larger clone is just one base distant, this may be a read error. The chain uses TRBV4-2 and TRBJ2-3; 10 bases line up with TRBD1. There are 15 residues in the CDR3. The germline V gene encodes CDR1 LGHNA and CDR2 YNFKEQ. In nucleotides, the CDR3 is TGTGCCGGCAGCCTAGGACAGGGGGTTGGAGATACGCAGTATTTT. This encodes CAGSLGQGVGDTQYF.

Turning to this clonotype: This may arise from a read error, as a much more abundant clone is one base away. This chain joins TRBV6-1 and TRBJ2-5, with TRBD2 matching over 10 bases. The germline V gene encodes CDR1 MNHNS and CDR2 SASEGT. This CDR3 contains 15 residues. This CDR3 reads CVSSEFTSGKETQYF. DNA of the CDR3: TGTGTCAGCAGTGAATTTACTAGCGGGAAAGAGACCCAGTACTTC.

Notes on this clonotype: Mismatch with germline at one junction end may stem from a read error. Here the CDR3 reads CARSELRTRSDTLHF. CDR3 nucleotide sequence: TGCGCCAGGAGTGAACTCCGGACACGCTCTGACACCCTCCACTTT. The chain recombines TRBV10-2 with TRBJ1-6; the D gene is possibly TRBD1 (5 bases). The CDR3 loop spans 15 amino acids. Germline CDR1 reads WSHSY; CDR2 reads SAAADI.

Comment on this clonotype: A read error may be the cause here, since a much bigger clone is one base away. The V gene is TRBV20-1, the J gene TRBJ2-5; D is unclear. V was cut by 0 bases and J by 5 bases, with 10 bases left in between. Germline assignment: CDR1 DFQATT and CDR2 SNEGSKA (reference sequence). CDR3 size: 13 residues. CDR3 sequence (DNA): TGCAGTGCTAGAGATCAGATGGGGGAGACCCAGTACTTC. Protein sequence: CSARDQMGETQYF.

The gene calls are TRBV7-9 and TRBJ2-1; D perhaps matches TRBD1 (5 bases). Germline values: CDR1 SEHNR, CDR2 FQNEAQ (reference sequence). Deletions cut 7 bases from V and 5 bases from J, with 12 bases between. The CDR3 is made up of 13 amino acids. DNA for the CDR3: TGTGCCAGCACCTGGGGCAGAAACAATGAGCAGTTCTTC. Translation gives CASTWGRNNEQFF.